This T cell receptor beta chain was documented in a study of T cell responses to AZD1222 COVID-19 vaccine. Findings and caveats of the study: In all cases, repertoires were sampled only after the peak T cell response. A mostly white British donor set with more females was recruited, and clonal diversity was possibly underestimated. Vaccine-associated CD4 TCRs spanned spike, dominant at 160-218 and 743-854.

Assay used: immunoSEQ multiplex PCR; TCRdb lists only in-frame clones, some missing. The repertoire holds roughly 120,000 clones, with around 87% as singletons. Pooled together were second doses at about 4 or about 12 weeks. Points on this clone: What it binds is not known.

There are 15 residues in the CDR3. From germline, CDR1 is MDHEN and CDR2 SYDVKM. The J segment lost 5 bases and the V segment lost 2 bases, leaving 4 bases of the junction unmatched. This sequence originates from an adult who received the AZD1222 COVID-19 vaccine. The J gene is TRBJ1-2, the V gene TRBV28, with TRBD1 matching 11 bases. Sequenced material: peripheral blood, taken 28 days after the second AZD1222 dose. The DNA for the CDR3 is TGTGCCAGCAGTTTAACCGGGACAGGGGGTTATGGCTACACCTTC. It specifies CASSLTGTGGYGYTF.